This TCR beta chain was obtained from a study of T cell responses to AZD1222 COVID-19 vaccine. As to this clone: Antigen specificity is unknown.

Study-level findings and limits: Nearly half of spike-specific TCRs reportedly target variant regions that are unmutated in the B.1.351 and B.1.1.7 variants.

Data came from immunoSEQ multiplex PCR; TCRdb stores just in-frame clones and leaves some out. The sample records about 60,000 clones, roughly 84% being singletons. The CDR3 is 15 residues long. V was pared by 4 bases and J by 3 bases, with 5 bases of the junction left unmatched. Germline V gives CDR1 SGHKS, CDR2 YYEKEE (reference sequence). This chain joins TRBV5-5 and TRBJ1-5; 9 bases are shared with TRBD1. The TCR was taken from an adult in good health. The starting material was peripheral blood, obtained on day 0 of AZD1222 vaccination. CDR3 nucleotide sequence: TGTGCCAGCAGCCGGGGACAGGGCTTCAATCAGCCCCAGCATTTT. Its translation is CASSRGQGFNQPQHF.